Shown below are 16 T cell receptor beta chains from a single sample sequenced in a study of blood T cell repertoires in COVID-19. The repertoire was sequenced with immunoSEQ multiplex PCR; TCRdb's copy has only in-frame clones and lacks some. Among about 160,000 clones, around 84% were seen once, and the ten largest hold approximately 19%. The specimen sequenced was peripheral blood. These receptors all stem from an elderly woman with acute or convalescent COVID-19.

The chain is built from TRBV7-9 and TRBJ1-2; TRBD1 might be the D (6 bases). From germline, CDR1 is SEHNR and CDR2 FQNEAQ (reference sequence). The CDR3 covers 14 residues. The V end was cut by 4 bases, the J end by 8 bases, with 17 bases between. Here the CDR3 DNA reads TGTGCCAGCAGCTCCGGACGGGGGGCTCGGGGCTACACCTTC. Amino acid sequence: CASSSGRGARGYTF.

The J gene is TRBJ2-5, the V gene TRBV5-5, with 11 bases fitting TRBD2. Germline lookup yields CDR1 SGHKS and CDR2 YYEKEE (reference sequence). The V gene end was trimmed by 0 bases and the J gene end by 5 bases; junction bases not matched to a gene: 6. The CDR3 spans 16 residues. The CDR3, as DNA: TGTGCCAGCAGCTTGGCAATAGCGGGGGGGCCGGAGACCCAGTACTTC. Its translation is CASSLAIAGGPETQYF.

The chain is built from TRBV11-2 and TRBJ2-1; unclear D gene. The length of the CDR3 is 12 residues. From germline, CDR1 is SGHAT and CDR2 FQNNGV. Between the trimmed V and J ends, which lost 2 bases and 7 bases, there was a span of 6 bases. CDR3 region: CASSLSRNEQFF. The CDR3 nucleotides are TGTGCCAGCAGCTTATCCCGTAATGAGCAGTTCTTC.

V usage is TRBV28 and J usage is TRBJ2-7; a possible D gene is TRBD2 (6 bases). The CDR3 runs to 14 residues. V was clipped by 3 bases and J by 4 bases, with 13 bases between them. The germline CDR1 and CDR2 sequences are MDHEN and SYDVKM. The CDR3 region has the DNA TGTGCCAGCAGTTTGGCGGGGCAGGTTTACGAGCAGTACTTC. The encoded protein is CASSLAGQVYEQYF.

The CDR3 spells CASSARRGSNTEAFF. The DNA of the CDR3 is TGTGCCAGCAGCGCCCGTAGGGGCTCTAACACTGAAGCTTTCTTT. This chain uses TRBV7-2 with TRBJ1-1; D might be TRBD1 (5 bases). Looked up from germline, CDR1 is SGHTA and CDR2 is FQGNSA. Trimming removed 5 bases at V and 2 bases at J, with 15 bases between. The CDR3 sequence is 15 residues long.

This chain connects TRBV28 to TRBJ2-3, with D possibly being TRBD2 (6 bases). Trimming removed 6 bases at V and 0 bases at J, with 22 bases between. This CDR3 has 18 residues. CDR1 MDHEN and CDR2 SYDVKM come from the germline V gene. CDR3 sequence reads: CASSSRALAGWSTDTQYF. The CDR3, as DNA: TGTGCCAGCAGCTCCCGGGCCCTGGCGGGGTGGAGCACAGATACGCAGTATTTT.

The chain joins TRBV21-1 to TRBJ1-5; the DNA was not compared with TRBD1, the D call given in the table. TRBV21-1 is a pseudogene segment. The CDR3 has 15 residues. CDR3 protein: CASSKGQGDNQPQHF. Written as DNA, the CDR3 is TGTGCCAGCAGCAAAGGACAGGGGGACAATCAGCCCCAGCATTTT.

The chain carries TRBV29-1 and TRBJ2-7, with 8 bases matching TRBD1. Per the germline V gene, CDR1 is SQVTM and CDR2 is ANQGSEA. The junction had 6 bases not matched to a gene; V was cut back by 6 bases and J by 2 bases. CDR3 length: 13 amino acids. The CDR3 reads CSVRDRFTYEQYF. For the CDR3, the DNA is TGCAGCGTCCGGGACAGGTTTACCTACGAGCAGTACTTC.

This chain joins TRBV19 and TRBJ2-1, with 14 nucleotides matching TRBD2. Germline V lookup: CDR1 LNHDA, CDR2 SQIVND (reference sequence). J lost 2 bases, V lost 8 bases, and 8 bases had no gene match. This CDR3 is built from 17 residues. The CDR3 DNA is TGTGCCAGTGCCGGGACTAGCGGGGGTCGAACCTACAATGAGCAGTTCTTC. Protein sequence: CASAGTSGGRTYNEQFF. Using reference TRBV19 and TRBJ2-1 for the parts outside the CDR3, the full variable domain is DGGITQSPKYLFRKEGQNVTLSCEQNLNHDAMYWYRQDPGQGLRLIYYSQIVNDFQKGDIAEGYSVSREKKESFPLTVTSAQKNPTAFYLCASAGTSGGRTYNEQFFGPGTRLTVL.

This clone was detected once. The J gene is TRBJ1-5, the V gene TRBV10-3; D may be TRBD1 (5 bases). Between the trimmed V and J ends, which lost 4 bases and 2 bases, there was a span of 9 bases. CDR3 length equals 14 residues. Germline values: CDR1 ENHRY, CDR2 SYGVKD. CDR3 sequence reads: CAISGTSGNQPQHF. DNA of the CDR3: TGTGCCATCAGTGGGACATCTGGCAATCAGCCCCAGCATTTT.

V gene TRBV9 combines with J gene TRBJ1-2; 11 bases are shared with TRBD1. V trimming: 4 bases; J trimming: 6 bases; junction bases outside the gene matches: 8. The CDR3 consists of 15 residues. Germline CDR1 is SGDLS and CDR2 is YYNGEE. This CDR3 is CASSFGQGAFDGYTF. The CDR3 DNA follows: TGTGCCAGCAGCTTCGGACAGGGGGCGTTTGATGGCTACACCTTC.

This clone was recorded a few times. The CDR3 here is CASSLLGDSSVKTQYF. The CDR3 DNA sequence: TGTGCCAGCAGCCTACTAGGGGACAGTAGCGTCAAGACCCAGTACTTC. The chain carries TRBV6-2 or TRBV6-3 and TRBJ2-5; TRBD1 agrees at 7 bases. The ends lost 6 bases at V and 6 bases at J; junction bases unmatched: 16. Per the germline V gene, CDR1 is MNHEY and CDR2 is SVGEGT. The CDR3 totals 16 residues.

The chain uses TRBV30 and TRBJ1-4; D gene ambiguous. Germline V gene lookup returns CDR1 GTSNPN and CDR2 SVGIG (reference sequence). This CDR3 is 11 amino acids long. Between the trimmed V and J ends, which lost 8 bases and 6 bases, there was a span of 10 bases. This CDR3 is CARATDEKLFF. The CDR3 DNA reads as TGTGCCCGAGCGACGGATGAAAAACTGTTTTTT.

This chain connects TRBV19 to TRBJ2-2, with TRBD2 matching over 8 bases. Germline lookup yields CDR1 LNHDA and CDR2 SQIVND (reference sequence). This CDR3 is built from 15 residues. V gave up 2 bases and J gave up 5 bases; unmatched junction bases: 4. CDR3 DNA: TGTGCCAGTAGTATAAAGCGGGGGCAGACCGGGGAGCTGTTTTTT. Translation: CASSIKRGQTGELFF.

The gene calls are TRBV19 and TRBJ1-2; D may be TRBD1 (6 bases). V lost 6 bases to trimming and J lost 4 bases, with 18 bases between them. Germline CDR1 and CDR2: LNHDA and SQIVND (reference sequence). The length of the CDR3 is 15 residues. The CDR3 loop reads CASRIPGVRLYGYTF. The CDR3 DNA sequence: TGTGCCAGTAGAATACCAGGGGTTCGACTCTATGGCTACACCTTC.

V usage is TRBV19 and J usage is TRBJ2-1; D uncertain. Germline V lookup: CDR1 LNHDA, CDR2 SQIVND (reference sequence). The CDR3 runs to 10 residues. V lost 8 bases to trimming and J lost 6 bases, with 5 bases between them. The CDR3 sequence: CASVRNEQFF. The CDR3 coding sequence is TGTGCCAGTGTCCGCAATGAGCAGTTCTTC.